Here is one T cell receptor (beta chain) with its context. Its antigen is not identified. This sample was included in a study of T cell repertoires in cytomegalovirus infection. Study conclusions and caveats: Using cumulative public TCR beta family frequency, the authors identified those who carried CMV together with the relevant HLA.

MiXCR was run by TCRdb on the reads, yielding one entry per CDR3 protein. Of about 770,000 distinct CDR3 sequences in the sample, 25% to 35% are singletons; the top ten hold around 12%. Sequences were derived from cultured CD8+ T cells from PBMCs, sampled from culture after CMV antigen stimulation. This clonotype was sampled from a human donor in good health (CMV status not recorded). Some clones in this sample may be carry-over from other donors' samples.

The CDR3 reads CAGLSGGVDYEQYV. CDR3 in DNA: TGTGCCGGACTAAGCGGGGGAGTAGATTACGAGCAGTACGTC. V and J are TRBV27 and TRBJ2-7; 8 bases are a match to TRBD2. CDR1 MNHEY and CDR2 SMNVEV come from the germline V gene (reference sequence). With V trimmed by 11 bases and J by 4 bases, 13 bases remained unmatched. The CDR3 covers 14 residues.